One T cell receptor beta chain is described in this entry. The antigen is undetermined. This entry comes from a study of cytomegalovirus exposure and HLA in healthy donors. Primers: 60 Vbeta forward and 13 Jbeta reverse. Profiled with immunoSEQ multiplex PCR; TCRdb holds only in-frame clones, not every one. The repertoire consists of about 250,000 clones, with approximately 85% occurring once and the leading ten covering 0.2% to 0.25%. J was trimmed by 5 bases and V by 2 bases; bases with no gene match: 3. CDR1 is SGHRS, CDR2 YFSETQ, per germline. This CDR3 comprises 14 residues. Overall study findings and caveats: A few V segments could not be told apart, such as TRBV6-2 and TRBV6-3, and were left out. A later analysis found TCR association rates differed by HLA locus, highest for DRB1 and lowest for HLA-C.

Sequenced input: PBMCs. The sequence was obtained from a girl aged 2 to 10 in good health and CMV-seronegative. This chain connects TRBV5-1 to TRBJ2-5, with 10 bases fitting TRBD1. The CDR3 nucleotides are TGCGCCAGCAGCTTCGGACAGGGGGGGGAGACCCAGTACTTC. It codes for CASSFGQGGETQYF.